This T cell receptor beta chain is drawn from a study of human T cells and chemical hapten exposure. Study details: An area of 2 cm by roughly 2.2 cm on upper inner arm skin received 2% DPC for sensitization. Small pooled library volume differences chiefly drove per-sample TCR yield variation.

Stated time point: patch test 3, about 24 weeks after DPC sensitization. The sample's treatment: therapeutic diphenylcyclopropenone sensitization with weekly scalp DPC. Original processing notes: Sequenced samples showed a median of around 93,000 TCRs each, with counts running from approximately 20,000 to 700,000. From the RACE reads, TCRdb called clonotypes with MiXCR, one entry per CDR3 protein. TCRdb's processing, not the authors', yielded these V and J calls. The sample contains about 190,000 distinct CDR3 sequences, approximately 26% of which appear only once. The length of the CDR3 is 19 residues. The V end was cut by 3 bases, the J end by 1 base, with 22 bases between. The V gene's germline CDR1 is MDHEN and CDR2 SYDVKM.

The sample consisted of whole blood, taken in connection with sensitization to the hapten diphenylcyclopropenone (DPC). This chain joins TRBV28 and TRBJ1-5; D gene uncertain. The sequence was obtained from a woman in her 40s with alopecia areata. Some clones in this sample may be carry-over from other donors' samples. CDR3 nucleotides: TGTGCCAGCAGTTTGGGGTGGGCTCAAGGCTATAGGAGCAATCAGCCCCAGCATTTT. It is translated as CASSLGWAQGYRSNQPQHF. Full variable domain (missing parts from reference TRBV28 and TRBJ1-5): DVKVTQSSRYLVKRTGEKVFLECVQDMDHENMFWYRQDPGLGLRLIYFSYDVKMKEKGDIPEGYSVSREKKERFSLILESASTNQTSMYLCASSLGWAQGYRSNQPQHFGDGTRLSIL.